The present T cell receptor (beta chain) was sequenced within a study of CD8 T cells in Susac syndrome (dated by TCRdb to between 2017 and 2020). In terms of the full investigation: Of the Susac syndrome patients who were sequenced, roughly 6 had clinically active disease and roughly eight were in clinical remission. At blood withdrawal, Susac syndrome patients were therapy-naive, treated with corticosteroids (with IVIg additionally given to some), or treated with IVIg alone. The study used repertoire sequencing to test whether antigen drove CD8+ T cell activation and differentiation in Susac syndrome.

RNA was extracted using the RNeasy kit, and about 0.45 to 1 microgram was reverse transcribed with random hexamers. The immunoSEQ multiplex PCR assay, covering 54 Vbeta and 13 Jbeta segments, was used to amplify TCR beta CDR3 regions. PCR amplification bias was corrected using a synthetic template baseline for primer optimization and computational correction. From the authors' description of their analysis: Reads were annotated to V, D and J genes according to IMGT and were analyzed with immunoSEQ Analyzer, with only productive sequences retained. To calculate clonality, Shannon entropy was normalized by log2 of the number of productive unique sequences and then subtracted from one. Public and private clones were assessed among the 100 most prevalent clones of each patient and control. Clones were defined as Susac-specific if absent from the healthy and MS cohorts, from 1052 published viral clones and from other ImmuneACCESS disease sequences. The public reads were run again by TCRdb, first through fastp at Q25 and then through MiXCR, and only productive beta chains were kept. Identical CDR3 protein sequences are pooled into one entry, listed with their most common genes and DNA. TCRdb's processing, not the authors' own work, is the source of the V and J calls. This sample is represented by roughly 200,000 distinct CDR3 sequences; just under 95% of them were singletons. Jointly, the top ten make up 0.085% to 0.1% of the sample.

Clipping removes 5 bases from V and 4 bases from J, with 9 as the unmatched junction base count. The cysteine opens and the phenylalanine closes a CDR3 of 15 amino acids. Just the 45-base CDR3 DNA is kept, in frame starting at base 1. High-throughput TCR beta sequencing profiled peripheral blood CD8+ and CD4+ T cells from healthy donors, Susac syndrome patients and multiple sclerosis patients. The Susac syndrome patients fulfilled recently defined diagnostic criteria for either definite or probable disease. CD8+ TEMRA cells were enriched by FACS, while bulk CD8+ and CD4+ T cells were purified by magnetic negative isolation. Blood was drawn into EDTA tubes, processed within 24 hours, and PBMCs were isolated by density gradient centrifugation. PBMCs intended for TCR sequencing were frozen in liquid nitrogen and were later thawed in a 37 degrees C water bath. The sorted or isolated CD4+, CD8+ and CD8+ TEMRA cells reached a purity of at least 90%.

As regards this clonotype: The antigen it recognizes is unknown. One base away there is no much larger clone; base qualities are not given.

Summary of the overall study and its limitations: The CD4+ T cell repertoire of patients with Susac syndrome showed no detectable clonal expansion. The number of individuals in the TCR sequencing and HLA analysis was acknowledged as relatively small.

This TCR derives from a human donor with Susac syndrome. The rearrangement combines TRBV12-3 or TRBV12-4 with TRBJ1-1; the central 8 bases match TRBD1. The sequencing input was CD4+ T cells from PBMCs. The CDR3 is CASSPLRGPGTEAFF. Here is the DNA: TGTGCCAGCAGTCCTCTCAGGGGGCCGGGCACTGAAGCTTTCTTT.